The rows below give T cell receptor beta chains drawn from one sample of a study of T-cell reconstitution after alpha-beta-depleted transplantation in children. TCRdb reanalysed the PCR reads using MiXCR and keeps one entry per CDR3 protein. The sample has 200,000 to 300,000 distinct CDR3 sequences; around 13% are singletons. Sequences were derived from PBMCs from the stem cell graft donor, sampled from the stem cell graft. The receptors stem from a human donor who donated a stem cell graft to a child with acute lymphoblastic leukemia. The CDR3 runs from the conserved cysteine through the conserved F or W. The D gene is left open where the match is weak. Clone size is stated in some rows and not others, as once, few, many or a class when expanded.

TGTGCCAGCAGGACTAGCGGGCCGTCGGGGGAGCTGTTTTTT CASRTSGPSGELFF TRBD2 many TRBJ2-2 TRBV12-3/TRBV12-4
TGCAGTGCTAGAGATTCAAGGACAGGGTCATTAGAGACCCAGTACTTC CSARDSRTGSLETQYF TRBD1 many TRBJ2-5 TRBV20-1
TGTGCCAGCAGCTCCGGACCGTACTCTAGCACAGATACGCAGTATTTT CASSSGPYSSTDTQYF NA many TRBJ2-3 TRBV5-5
TGTGCCATCAGCGATGGGACTAGCGTCTACAATGAGCAGTTCTTC CAISDGTSVYNEQFF TRBD2 many TRBJ2-1 TRBV10-3
TGTGCCTGGTTCGATGGCTACGAGCAGTACTTC CAWFDGYEQYF NA NA TRBJ2-7 TRBV30
TGTGCCAGCAGCTCCGAAAAGAGAGACAGGTACTTC CASSSEKRDRYF NA many TRBJ2-7 TRBV7-2
TGCAGTGCTAGAGCTTACCAGGGACTATACCCCTACGAGCAGTACTTC CSARAYQGLYPYEQYF TRBD2 many TRBJ2-7 TRBV20-1
TGTGCCACCGGTCGGGCAGGGGACACTGAAGCTTTCTTT CATGRAGDTEAFF NA many TRBJ1-1 TRBV24-1
TGTGCCAGCAGCCAAGATGAGAGCCCTTTAGCCAAAAACATTCAGTACTTC CASSQDESPLAKNIQYF NA NA TRBJ2-4 TRBV3-1
TGCGCCAGCAGCCAAGATGCGACTAGCGGTGGCAATGAGCAGTTCTTC CASSQDATSGGNEQFF TRBD2 few TRBJ2-1 TRBV4-3
TGCAGTGCTAGCCAGAAGGCGGCAGGGAGAAACATTCAGTACTTC CSASQKAAGRNIQYF NA many TRBJ2-4 TRBV20-1
TGCGCCAGCAGCTTGTCCCGACAGGGAGGTCATGAGCAGTTCTTC CASSLSRQGGHEQFF NA many TRBJ2-1 TRBV5-1
TGTGCCAGCAGCCTATTGTCCGGGACAGGGGAAGAGACCCAGTACTTC CASSLLSGTGEETQYF TRBD1 few TRBJ2-5 TRBV11-2
TGTGCCAGCTCACCGAACCCCCCCACAATGGACACAGATACGCAGTATTTT CASSPNPPTMDTDTQYF NA NA TRBJ2-3 TRBV18
TGTGCCAGCAGTTTGGAGGGGGCTGGAGTAGAGACCCAGTACTTC CASSLEGAGVETQYF NA NA TRBJ2-5 TRBV28
TGTGCCAGCAGCTCCGTAGCGGGGAGCACAGATACGCAGTATTTT CASSSVAGSTDTQYF TRBD2 many TRBJ2-3 TRBV12-3/TRBV12-4
TGCGCCAGCAGCTCAAGTGGAGTCACTGAAGCTTTCTTT CASSSSGVTEAFF NA NA TRBJ1-1 TRBV5-1
TGTGCCTCCTCCAAACACCCGATAGGCCGGGAGGGCCGTGAGACCCAGTACTTC CASSKHPIGREGRETQYF TRBD2 NA TRBJ2-5 TRBV3-1
TGTGCCAGCAGTTCATTACCGGGACTAGGACCAGATACGCAGTATTTT CASSSLPGLGPDTQYF TRBD2 many TRBJ2-3 TRBV28
TGCAGTGCTACGGGGATAGGGGGAACTAATGAAAAACTGTTTTTT CSATGIGGTNEKLFF NA many TRBJ1-4 TRBV20-1
TGTGCCAGCAGTTACTCGAATTTAGGTACCTACGAGCAGTACTTC CASSYSNLGTYEQYF NA many TRBJ2-7 TRBV6-5
TGTGCCAGCAGCTCCGGGACTGCGTCTAACAATGAGCAGTTCTTC CASSSGTASNNEQFF NA many TRBJ2-1 TRBV7-9
TGTGCCAGCACCGGAGTACAGGGAGGAGGGAAGACCCAGTACTTC CASTGVQGGGKTQYF NA few TRBJ2-5 TRBV6-2/TRBV6-3
TGTGCCAGCAGTTTTCACGAAAAACTGTTTTTT CASSFHEKLFF NA many TRBJ1-4 TRBV12-3/TRBV12-4
TGTGCCAGCAGTCCAGCGGGATGGGCTTACAATGAGCAGTTCTTC CASSPAGWAYNEQFF TRBD2 many TRBJ2-1 TRBV6-2/TRBV6-3
TGCAGTGCAACGATTAGCGGGGGGGCCATAGCAGATACGCAGTATTTT CSATISGGAIADTQYF TRBD2 many TRBJ2-3 TRBV20-1
TGTGCCAGCACCCCCGGGACTCATCGGGACACCGGGGAGCTGTTTTTT CASTPGTHRDTGELFF NA many TRBJ2-2 TRBV12-3/TRBV12-4
TGTGCCAGCAGCCTACTAGGCGGGACAGTGAACACCGGGGAGCTGTTTTTT CASSLLGGTVNTGELFF NA many TRBJ2-2 TRBV7-9
TGCGCCAGCAGCCGGACTAGCGGGGGTACTAGCACAGATACGCAGTATTTT CASSRTSGGTSTDTQYF TRBD2 many TRBJ2-3 TRBV5-1